This T cell receptor beta chain was captured by sequencing in a study of STAT5B mutations in CD4+ large granular lymphocyte leukemia. TCRdb's copy holds only in-frame clones and misses some; the assay was immunoSEQ multiplex PCR. The sample includes 31,000 or so clones, approximately 81% of them seen just once. CDR1 is SGHRS, CDR2 YFSETQ, per germline. Trimming cost V 2 bases and J 3 bases, with 8 bases left between them. The CDR3 totals 13 residues. What was sequenced was CD4+ T cells from blood buffy coats. The clonotype was recovered from a human donor in good health. The chain links TRBV5-1 to TRBJ1-1; the D is unclear. The DNA of the CDR3 is TGCGCCAGCAGCTTATTTCTAGACACTGAAGCTTTCTTT. Translating it yields CASSLFLDTEAFF.